This T cell receptor (beta chain) was captured in a study of T cells in Graves' hyperthyroidism and ophthalmopathy. Study-wide results and caveats: Blood held most thyroid clonotypes expanded above 0.001 frequency. A 13 V-J model separated ophthalmopathy from stable hyperthyroidism.

The authors took PBMCs from roughly 10 ml fresh peripheral blood. A remark on this clonotype: Its antigen is as yet unknown.

The CDR3 regions of TCR beta were amplified from RNA transcripts. HTBI primers were employed in a first-round RT-PCR of the TCR CDR3. MiXCR, applied by TCRdb to the multiplex PCR reads, yields one record per CDR3 protein. Of approximately 480,000 distinct CDR3 sequences listed, less than 25% are singletons. Trimming took 3 bases from V and 7 from J, leaving 15 bases between them. This CDR3 region has 14 residues. Looked up from germline, CDR1 is SGHTA and CDR2 is FQGNSA. Material for sequencing was blood. This clonotype was sampled from a man aged 18-30 years with Graves' hyperthyroidism. The genes are TRBV7-2 and TRBJ1-2; TRBD1 might be the D (5 bases). Written as DNA, the CDR3 is TGTGCCAGCAGCTTTGGGGGACCGAGAGGTGGCTACACCTTC. Amino acids: CASSFGGPRGGYTF.